This T cell receptor beta chain came from a study of STAT5B mutations in CD4+ large granular lymphocyte leukemia (dated by TCRdb to between 2021 and 2024). Some background on the complete study: Among the healthy controls, the CDR3 'QG' motif was associated with a particular HLA allele. TCRbeta repertoires of CD4+ T-cell large granular lymphocyte leukemia patients were compared with those of healthy blood donors. Flow cytometry on FACSCanto II or FACSVerse showed that the purified fractions were more than 95% pure among lymphocytes.

CDR1 and CDR2 were assigned from the germline V gene as MNHNS and SASEGT. V is reduced by 2 bases and J by 9 bases, leaving a spacing of 10 bases between them. From cysteine to phenylalanine, the CDR3 is 12 amino acids long. CDR3 DNA is the only sequence kept; it has 36 bases, read in frame from the first base. Note on this clone: Its target antigen remains unknown. One base away there is no much larger clone; base qualities are not given.

The healthy control group was made up of a few dozen blood donors, and the Finnish Red Cross blood service supplied their buffy coats. All TCR-sequenced material derived from peripheral blood: patient blood samples and healthy donor buffy coats. Peripheral blood mononuclear cells were isolated by Ficoll-Hypaque gradient centrifugation. CD4+ cells were purified magnetically from the buffy coats of healthy controls. The Gentra Puregene Cell and Tissue kit was used to extract genomic DNA, and a Qubit 2.0 fluorometer was used to measure the amount of genomic DNA. The immunoSEQ assay at survey resolution was used to sequence TCRbeta rearrangements from genomic DNA. As for how the authors treated the data: In the TCR sequencing data, the lowest productive clonotype frequency that could be detected was 2.59 x 10-5. Analyses included only productive TCRbeta rearrangements, meaning complete and in-frame sequences. Clonality for each sample was calculated as Simpson clonality in the immunoSEQ Analyzer version 3.0. Clones were binned by frequency as very rare, small, medium, large (1-20%) or hyperexpanded (>20%). Generation probabilities were estimated with OLGA 1.2.3, V-gene circos plots were made with VDJtools, specificities were searched in VDJdb, and CDR3 motifs were identified with GLIPH. Not all clones reach the TCRdb copy of this immuneACCESS table, which keeps in-frame sequences only. Checked studies attribute under half of the gap to unresolved V genes and leave the rest unexplained. V and J calls and clone size are those listed in that table; D and trimming were worked out from the DNA. The sample yields approximately 32,000 clones; around 67% were counted once. The top ten clonotypes cover 1.5% to 2.5% of the sample.

Broad study findings and their caveats: Compared with healthy CD4+ repertoires, CD4-sorted patient repertoires appeared more clonal, and this difference remained even after the putative leukemic clones were removed. The main leukemic clonotypes were found to be private to each patient, although about 25% of the main leukemic clonotypes were detected at low frequency in the non-leukemic repertoires of other patients. Data were not HLA-matched; higher clonality in CD4+ versus CD8+ T-LGLL could reflect the relatively small sample size. Enrichment of TRBV06-family usage was observed among the top patient clones (8/27) relative to healthy controls (2/35).

This clonotype was sampled from a human donor in good health. The sequence joins TRBV6-1 to TRBJ1-2; a confident D gene designation cannot be given. The sequenced sample was CD4+ T cells from blood buffy coats. The CDR3 region has the sequence CASSELEVSYTF. The DNA is as follows: TGTGCCAGCAGTGAACTTGAGGTCAGCTACACCTTC.